The rows below give T cell receptor beta chains drawn from one sample of a study of blood T cells in healthy people across ages. TCRdb re-derived calls from the 5' RACE reads in MiXCR, one entry per CDR3 protein. The sample gives roughly 1,100,000 distinct CDR3 sequences, around 27% of which show up once; approximately 0.79% is in the top ten. These data were also reused for a study on T cells of mothers and their children.

The sample taken for sequencing was blood. The receptors originated from a girl aged 2 to 10 in good health. The CDR3 runs from the conserved cysteine through the conserved F or W. A D gene is named only where the DNA matches it firmly. Expanded clones are given a class, and other clones once, few, many or no size at all.

D gene: NA
V gene: TRBV7-9
J gene: TRBJ2-7
clone size: NA
CDR3 protein: CASSHRDFSYEQYF
CDR3 DNA: TGTGCCAGCAGTCATAGGGACTTCTCCTACGAGCAGTACTTC

D gene: NA
V gene: TRBV11-2
J gene: TRBJ1-6
clone size: NA
CDR3 protein: CASSFGGYGNSPLHF
CDR3 DNA: TGTGCCAGCAGCTTCGGGGGGTACGGTAATTCACCCCTCCACTTT

D gene: TRBD1
V gene: TRBV29-1
J gene: TRBJ2-5
clone size: few
CDR3 protein: CSVDEGAEETQYF
CDR3 DNA: TGCAGCGTTGACGAGGGGGCGGAAGAGACCCAGTACTTC

D gene: NA
V gene: TRBV29-1
J gene: TRBJ2-7
clone size: NA
CDR3 protein: CSVRSGEQYF
CDR3 DNA: TGCAGCGTGAGGAGCGGAGAGCAGTACTTC

D gene: NA
V gene: TRBV7-2
J gene: TRBJ2-1
clone size: NA
CDR3 protein: CASSFRSGADEQFF
CDR3 DNA: TGTGCCAGCAGCTTTAGGTCGGGGGCGGATGAGCAGTTCTTC

D gene: NA
V gene: TRBV13
J gene: TRBJ1-4
clone size: NA
CDR3 protein: CASSSNRGSEKLFF
CDR3 DNA: TGTGCCAGCAGCTCTAATCGAGGGAGTGAAAAACTGTTTTTT

D gene: TRBD2
V gene: TRBV27
J gene: TRBJ2-1
clone size: NA
CDR3 protein: CASVSGTSGSNEQFF
CDR3 DNA: TGTGCCAGCGTCTCAGGGACTAGCGGTAGCAATGAGCAGTTCTTC

D gene: NA
V gene: TRBV24-1
J gene: TRBJ1-2
clone size: few
CDR3 protein: CATSDFDAGADGYTF
CDR3 DNA: TGTGCCACCAGTGATTTTGACGCAGGGGCGGACGGCTACACCTTC

D gene: TRBD2
V gene: TRBV5-1
J gene: TRBJ2-7
clone size: NA
CDR3 protein: CASSFARETSGRNSYEQYF
CDR3 DNA: TGCGCCAGCAGCTTCGCAAGGGAGACTAGCGGGAGGAACTCCTACGAGCAGTACTTC

D gene: NA
V gene: TRBV5-1
J gene: TRBJ2-1
clone size: few
CDR3 protein: CASSLGRPLYNEQFF
CDR3 DNA: TGCGCCAGCAGCTTAGGGCGACCGCTCTACAATGAGCAGTTCTTC